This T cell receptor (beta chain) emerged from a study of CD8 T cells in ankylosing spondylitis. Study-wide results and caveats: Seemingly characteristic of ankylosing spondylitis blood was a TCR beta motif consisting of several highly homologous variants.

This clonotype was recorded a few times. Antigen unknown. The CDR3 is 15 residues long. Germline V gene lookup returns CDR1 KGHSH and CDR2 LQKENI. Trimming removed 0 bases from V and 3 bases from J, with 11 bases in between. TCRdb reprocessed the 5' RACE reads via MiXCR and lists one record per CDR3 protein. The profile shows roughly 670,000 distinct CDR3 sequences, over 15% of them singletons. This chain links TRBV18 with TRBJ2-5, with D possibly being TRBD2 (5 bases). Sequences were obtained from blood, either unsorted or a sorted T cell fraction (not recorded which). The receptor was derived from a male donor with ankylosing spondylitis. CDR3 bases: TGTGCCAGCTCACCACCGAGGGTGGTGGAAGAGACCCAGTACTTC. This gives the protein CASSPPRVVEETQYF. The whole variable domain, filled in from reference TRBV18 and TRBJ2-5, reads NAGVMQNPRHLVRRRGQEARLRCSPMKGHSHVYWYRQLPEEGLKFMVYLQKENIIDESGMPKERFSAEFPKEGPSILRIQQVVRGDSAAYFCASSPPRVVEETQYFGPGTRLLVL.